Below are 30 T cell receptor beta chains sequenced from a single sample in a study. TCRdb called the 5' RACE reads again in MiXCR, with one record for every CDR3 protein. Of thousands of distinct CDR3 sequences listed, 16% are singletons. The source material was memory CD4+ T cells sorted from blood. Subset here: memory CD4+ T cells, CD4+CD45RO+CD25-. These receptors were taken from a female donor with breast cancer.

This clonotype has a handful of counts. This could be a read error, since a much larger clone is one nucleotide away. The chain links TRBV6-1 to TRBJ1-5; D might be TRBD1 (5 bases). CDR3 size: 14 residues. The germline CDR1 and CDR2 sequences are MNHNS and SASEGT. Trimming took off 2 bases at V and 7 bases at J, with 12 bases between the two ends. The CDR3 sequence is CASSEMGLKQPQHF. CDR3 DNA sequence: TGTGCCAGCAGTGAAATGGGGCTCAAGCAGCCCCAGCATTTT.

This clonotype has more than one count but fewer than ten. Possible read error: a much larger clone is one base away. The chain combines TRBV13 with TRBJ2-7, with D hard to call. The CDR3 covers 15 residues. CDR1 and CDR2 from the germline V gene are PRHDT and FYEKMQ (reference sequence). This CDR3 reads CASSLDRNSTYERYF. CDR3 DNA sequence: TGTGCCAGCAGCCTCGACCGAAACTCAACCTACGAGCGGTACTTC.

This clonotype has ten or more counts. The gene calls are TRBV10-3 and TRBJ2-1, with TRBD2 identical over 10 bases. From germline, CDR1 is ENHRY and CDR2 SYGVKD. The CDR3 runs to 20 residues. V lost 0 bases to trimming and J lost 3 bases; unmatched junction nucleotides: 14. The CDR3 here is CAISESILAGVLRNYNEQFF. For the CDR3, the DNA is TGTGCCATCAGTGAGTCGATTCTAGCGGGAGTCCTGCGTAACTACAATGAGCAGTTCTTC.

By frequency in the sample, this clonotype is medium-sized. This chain connects TRBV6-5 to TRBJ1-5; 8 bases agree with TRBD1. CDR3 length: 14 amino acids. Germline V gene data show CDR1 as MNHEY and CDR2 as SVGAGI. The J segment lost 6 bases and the V segment lost 6 bases, leaving 7 bases of the junction unmatched. Here the CDR3 DNA reads TGTGCCAGCAGCCTTGACAGGGGTAGTCAGCCCCAGCATTTT. It translates to CASSLDRGSQPQHF.

The rearrangement links TRBV20-1 to TRBJ1-2; D ambiguous. The CDR3 runs 15 residues. CDR1 and CDR2 from the germline V gene are DFQATT and SNEGSKA (reference sequence). V shed 0 bases and J shed 3 bases, with 14 bases lying between them. CDR3 protein: CSARDGDLRHYGYTF. The CDR3 coding sequence is TGCAGTGCTAGAGATGGAGACCTTAGGCACTATGGCTACACCTTC.

This clonotype is medium-sized by share. This sequence joins TRBV6-5 and TRBJ2-7; TRBD2 might be the D (6 bases). The CDR3 extends over 15 amino acids. Germline lookup yields CDR1 MNHEY and CDR2 SVGAGI. Trimming left V 4 bases short and J 1 base short, with 14 bases between. In DNA, the CDR3 is TGTGCCAGCAGTTTGGCGTCGAGCGGGTCCTACGAGCAGTACTTC. It encodes CASSLASSGSYEQYF.

Relative to its sample, this clonotype is medium-sized (0.01 to 0.1%). The rearrangement links TRBV29-1 to TRBJ2-5; 9 bases align to TRBD1. Germline assignment: CDR1 SQVTM and CDR2 ANQGSEA. Trimming cost V 4 bases and J 3 bases; bases outside gene matches: 3. The CDR3 has 13 amino acids. The CDR3 reads CSVGQGGKETQYF. The CDR3 DNA is TGCAGCGTTGGACAGGGGGGTAAAGAGACCCAGTACTTC. Drawing the rest from reference TRBV29-1 and TRBJ2-5, the complete variable domain is SAVISQKPSRDICQRGTSLTIQCQVDSQVTMMFWYRQQPGQSLTLIATANQGSEATYESGFVIDKFPISRPNLTFSTLTVSNMSPEDSSIYLCSVGQGGKETQYFGPGTRLLVL.

This clonotype is medium-sized. This chain uses TRBV2 with TRBJ1-4; perhaps TRBD1 as D (5 bases). There are 15 residues in the CDR3. With 3 bases removed from V and 0 bases from J, the gap between germline ends came to 8 bases. Germline CDR1 SNHLY, CDR2 FYNNEI. Written as DNA, the CDR3 is TGTGCCAGCAGTGACGTGGGGGCAACTAATGAAAAACTGTTTTTT. It yields the protein CASSDVGATNEKLFF. The full variable domain, with the rest looked up from reference TRBV2 and TRBJ1-4, is EPEVTQTPSHQVTQMGQEVILRCVPISNHLYFYWYRQILGQKVEFLVSFYNNEISEKSEIFDDQFSVERPDGSNFTLKIRSTKLEDSAMYFCASSDVGATNEKLFFGSGTQLSVL.

The chain uses TRBV12-3 or TRBV12-4 and TRBJ2-7; tentatively, D is TRBD1 (5 bases). Trimming stripped 4 bases from V and 8 bases from J, with 12 bases between. The CDR3 loop spans 12 amino acids. In nucleotides, the CDR3 is TGTGCCAGCAGTTCTCTAGGGGCAAAGCAGTACTTC. It specifies CASSSLGAKQYF.

This sequence joins TRBV5-1 and TRBJ1-1; 11 bases are a match to TRBD1. The CDR3 covers 15 residues. Germline-derived CDR1 and CDR2 are SGHRS and YFSETQ. V dropped 4 bases and J dropped 10; count of bases not matched to a gene: 12. CDR3 loop: CASSPGQGAQTRAFF. CDR3 DNA: TGCGCCAGCAGCCCCGGACAGGGGGCGCAAACAAGAGCTTTCTTT.

A remark on this clonotype: Lacking the conserved final phenylalanine or tryptophan, this CDR3 likely reflects a read error. The chain links TRBV5-1 to TRBJ1-2; D possibly corresponds to TRBD1 (5 bases). The CDR3 totals 14 residues. Trimming removed 0 bases from V and 10 bases from J, with 16 bases in between. Germline CDR1 reads SGHRS; CDR2 reads YFSETQ. The DNA of the CDR3 is TGCGCCAGCAGCTTGGCGACGCAGGGCCATGACTACACCCTC. This sequence encodes CASSLATQGHDYTL.

By sample fraction, this clonotype is medium-sized. The V and J genes are TRBV10-2 and TRBJ2-5, with TRBD2 identical over 9 bases. The CDR3 covers 16 residues. With 4 bases clipped from V and 4 bases from J, the junction kept 10 bases outside the gene matches. Germline V gene lookup returns CDR1 WSHSY and CDR2 SAAADI. CDR3 DNA sequence: TGCGCCAGCAGTGCCCTTAGCGGGAGCGGGGTAGAGACCCAGTACTTC. Protein product: CASSALSGSGVETQYF.

This clonotype appeared many times. The chain couples TRBV19 to TRBJ2-6; TRBD1 aligns across 9 bases. J gave up 0 bases and V 7 bases, and 10 bases lay outside the gene matches. Per germline, CDR1 LNHDA and CDR2 SQIVND (reference sequence). This CDR3 contains 18 residues. The CDR3 nucleotides are TGTGCCAGTACCTCCGGTGGGACAGGGAACTCTGGGGCCAACGTCCTGACTTTC. It encodes CASTSGGTGNSGANVLTF.

The V call is TRBV12-3 or TRBV12-4, the J call TRBJ1-1; D not certain. V lost 6 bases, J lost 1 base, and 18 bases lay in between. The CDR3 runs 16 residues. CDR3 amino acids: CASSPSGFRRNTEAFF. Here the CDR3 DNA reads TGTGCCAGCAGCCCCTCAGGATTCCGAAGGAACACTGAAGCTTTCTTT.

This clonotype was counted once. A much larger clone sits a single nucleotide away, making a read error possible. V and J are TRBV3-1 and TRBJ1-2; D not resolved. Trimming took 7 bases from V and 6 from J, leaving 12 bases between them. The germline V gene has CDR1 LGHDT and CDR2 YNNKEL (reference sequence). The CDR3 is 12 residues long. The CDR3 here is CASKKGAHGYTF. Here the CDR3 DNA reads TGTGCCAGCAAAAAGGGTGCCCATGGCTACACCTTC.

This clonotype ranks as medium-sized (0.01 to 0.1%). This chain uses TRBV11-2 with TRBJ2-3; tentative D call: TRBD2 (6 bases). The ends were cut back, 2 bases at V and 5 bases at J, with 11 bases in the middle. This CDR3 has 14 amino acids. The germline V gene encodes CDR1 SGHAT and CDR2 FQNNGV. In DNA, the CDR3 is TGTGCCAGCAGCTTAAACCCGGGACTAGATACGCAGTATTTT. Translation: CASSLNPGLDTQYF.

This chain uses TRBV5-1 with TRBJ2-2, with TRBD1 identical over 7 bases. Germline CDR1 SGHRS, CDR2 YFSETQ. The CDR3 loop spans 14 amino acids. The junction had 4 bases not matched to a gene; V was cut back by 7 bases and J by 1 base. The CDR3 region is CASGGTVNTGELFF. The CDR3 DNA reads TGCGCCAGCGGTGGGACAGTGAACACCGGGGAGCTGTTTTTT. Full variable domain (remainder filled in from reference TRBV5-1 and TRBJ2-2): KAGVTQTPRYLIKTRGQQVTLSCSPISGHRSVSWYQQTPGQGLQFLFEYFSETQRNKGNFPGRFSGRQFSNSRSEMNVSTLELGDSALYLCASGGTVNTGELFFGEGSRLTVL.

By sample fraction, this clonotype is medium-sized. The V gene is TRBV7-9, the J gene TRBJ1-1; the D is unclear. V was trimmed by 1 base and J by 3 bases, leaving 6 bases between them. Germline values: CDR1 SEHNR, CDR2 FQNEAQ (reference sequence). The CDR3 sequence is 13 residues long. The CDR3 nucleotides are TGTGCCAGCAGCTTAGTGGAGGACACTGAAGCTTTCTTT. It specifies CASSLVEDTEAFF. The whole variable domain, filled in from reference TRBV7-9 and TRBJ1-1, reads DTGVSQNPRHKITKRGQNVTFRCDPISEHNRLYWYRQTLGQGPEFLTYFQNEAQLEKSRLLSDRFSAERPKGSFSTLEIQRTEQGDSAMYLCASSLVEDTEAFFGQGTRLTVV.

This clonotype ranks as medium-sized. The chain couples TRBV24-1 to TRBJ2-5, with 7 bases lining up with TRBD1. Germline CDR1 reads KGHDR; CDR2 reads SFDVKD. The CDR3 consists of 15 residues. V was clipped by 3 bases and J by 2 bases; unmatched bases: 5. The CDR3 sequence is CATSDPGTAQETQYF. Written as DNA, the CDR3 is TGTGCCACCAGTGATCCCGGGACAGCGCAAGAGACCCAGTACTTC.

The rearrangement joins TRBV7-2 to TRBJ1-2; unclear D gene. Germline assignment: CDR1 SGHTA and CDR2 FQGNSA. Trimming stripped 6 bases from V and 8 bases from J, with 22 bases between. CDR3 size: 15 residues. The CDR3 here is CASSSARRGGSGYTF. The CDR3 DNA sequence: TGTGCCAGCAGTTCCGCCCGCCGGGGAGGTAGCGGCTACACCTTC. Filled out from reference TRBV7-2 and TRBJ1-2, the complete variable domain reads GAGVSQSPSNKVTEKGKDVELRCDPISGHTALYWYRQSLGQGLEFLIYFQGNSAPDKSGLPSDRFSAERTGGSVSTLTIQRTQQEDSAVYLCASSSARRGGSGYTFGSGTRLTVV.

Regarding this clonotype: A much larger clone is a single base away; this may be a read error. J is TRBJ2-5 and V is TRBV10-1; a weak D match, TRBD1 (6 bases). Germline lookup yields CDR1 WNHNN and CDR2 SYGVQD (reference sequence). This CDR3 has 14 residues. Here the CDR3 DNA reads TGCGCCAGCAGTGCGAAAGGGGACAAAGAGACCCAGTGCTTC. This codes for CASSAKGDKETQCF.

In its sample, this clonotype was seen once. Compared with germline, one end of the junction differs, possibly owing to a read error. The chain carries TRBV6-2 or TRBV6-3 and TRBJ1-1; D is ambiguous. This CDR3 contains 17 residues. Germline V gene sequence: CDR1 MNHEY, CDR2 SVGEGT. The CDR3 DNA sequence: TGTGCCAGCAGGAAGGTCACCCCCAGGAGGGAGGGCACTAAAGCTTTCTTT. Its protein product is CASRKVTPRREGTKAFF.

By proportion, this clonotype is medium-sized (0.01 to 0.1%). The chain has TRBV9 and TRBJ1-4; no firm D call. This CDR3 contains 14 residues. CDR1 SGDLS and CDR2 YYNGEE come from the germline V gene. V was trimmed by 3 bases and J by 7 bases, leaving 13 bases between them. The CDR3 here is CASSAQPGAEKLFF. In nucleotides, the CDR3 is TGTGCCAGCAGCGCTCAACCGGGAGCTGAAAAACTGTTTTTT.

V usage is TRBV4-1 and J usage is TRBJ2-7; 12 nucleotides agree with TRBD2. The CDR3 is 17 amino acids. The germline gives CDR1 MGHRA, CDR2 YSYEKL. Trimming at V came to 6 bases and at J to 2 bases, leaving 11 bases not matched to a gene. CDR3 loop: CASRALAGGPNAYEQYF. CDR3 DNA: TGCGCCAGCAGGGCGCTAGCGGGAGGGCCAAACGCCTACGAGCAGTACTTC.

This clonotype rates as medium-sized. The chain combines TRBV20-1 with TRBJ2-5; D is undetermined. The germline V gene encodes CDR1 DFQATT and CDR2 SNEGSKA (reference sequence). This CDR3 has 10 residues. The CDR3 sequence: CSGERETQYF. Here the CDR3 DNA reads TGCAGCGGAGAAAGAGAGACCCAGTACTTC.

This clonotype ranks as medium-sized (0.01 to 0.1%). This rearrangement joins TRBV6-2 or TRBV6-3 to TRBJ2-4, with D uncertain. Germline V CDR1 and CDR2: MNHEY, SVGEGT. The V end was cut by 8 bases, the J end by 2 bases, with 4 bases between. The CDR3 is 11 residues long. CDR3 DNA sequence: TGTGCCAGCTCCCCCAAAAACATTCAGTACTTC. Translation gives CASSPKNIQYF.

On this clonotype itself: A read error may explain this, as a much larger clone is one base away. V gene TRBV29-1 combines with J gene TRBJ2-1; 7 bases align to TRBD2. Germline CDR1 reads SQVTM; CDR2 reads ANQGSEA. The CDR3 totals 15 residues. The CDR3 spells CSVAVAGVESGEQCF. In DNA, the CDR3 is TGCAGCGTTGCGGTCGCGGGAGTCGAAAGTGGTGAGCAGTGCTTC.

In its sample, this clonotype is medium-sized. J is TRBJ1-1 and V is TRBV12-3 or TRBV12-4; D uncertain. Trimming removed 1 base at V and 0 bases at J, with 12 bases between. The CDR3 covers 16 residues. In nucleotides, the CDR3 is TGTGCCAGCAGTTTAGGTAGCGGCGCGATGAACACTGAAGCTTTCTTT. It encodes CASSLGSGAMNTEAFF.

This clonotype was counted between two and nine times. The chain links TRBV5-5 to TRBJ1-2; D possibly corresponds to TRBD1 (6 bases). Trimming cost V 2 bases and J 4 bases, with 9 bases left between them. The CDR3 is 13 residues long. Germline CDR1 and CDR2: SGHKS and YYEKEE (reference sequence). The CDR3 nucleotides are TGTGCCAGCAGCTTTGCACAGGGCTATGGCTACACCTTC. Translating gives CASSFAQGYGYTF.

This clonotype is deemed medium-sized. This chain uses TRBV9 with TRBJ2-3, with TRBD2 matching over 7 bases. V shed 3 bases, J shed 2 bases, and the junction held 9 bases outside the gene matches. Germline values: CDR1 SGDLS, CDR2 YYNGEE. The CDR3 is 16 residues long. CDR3 coding DNA: TGTGCCAGCAGCGAGGCCCTCGGGGGGATCACAGATACGCAGTATTTT. Amino acids: CASSEALGGITDTQYF.